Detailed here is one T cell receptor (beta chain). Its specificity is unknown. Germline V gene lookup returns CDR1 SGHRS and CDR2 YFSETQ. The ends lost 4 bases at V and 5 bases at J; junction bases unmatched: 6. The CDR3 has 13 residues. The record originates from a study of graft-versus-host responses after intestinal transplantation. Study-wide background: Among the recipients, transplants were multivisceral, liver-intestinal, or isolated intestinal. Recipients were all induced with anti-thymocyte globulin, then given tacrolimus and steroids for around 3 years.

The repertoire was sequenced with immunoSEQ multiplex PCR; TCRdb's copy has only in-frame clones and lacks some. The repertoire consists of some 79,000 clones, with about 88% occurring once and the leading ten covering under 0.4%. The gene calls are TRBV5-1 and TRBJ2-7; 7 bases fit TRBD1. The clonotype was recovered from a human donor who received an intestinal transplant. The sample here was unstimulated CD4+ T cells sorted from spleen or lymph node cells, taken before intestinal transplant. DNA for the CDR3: TGCGCCAGCAGCCCACAGGGGCCCCACGAGCAGTACTTC. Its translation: CASSPQGPHEQYF.